What follows are 25 T cell receptor beta chains derived from one specimen sequenced in a study of OX40 agonist ivuxolimab in advanced cancers. Method: immunoSEQ multiplex PCR; TCRdb's copy keeps in-frame clones and lacks some. The table includes tens of thousands of clones, roughly nine tenths detected once. Specimen: CD4+ or CD8+ T cells sorted from blood, collected in a trial of the OX40 agonist ivuxolimab. These receptors were taken from an adult with an advanced solid tumor such as melanoma, head and neck, liver or kidney cancer.

This rearrangement joins TRBV7-3 to TRBJ2-2, with D possibly TRBD1 on 5 matching bases. Germline CDR1 and CDR2: SGHTA and FQGTGA. Between the trimmed V and J ends, which lost 7 bases and 1 base, there was a span of 10 bases. The CDR3 has 14 residues. The CDR3 DNA reads TGTGCCAGCACCCCAGGGCGGAACACCGGGGAGCTGTTTTTT. Protein: CASTPGRNTGELFF. The complete variable domain, with remaining parts taken from reference TRBV7-3 and TRBJ2-2, reads GAGVSQTPSNKVTEKGKYVELRCDPISGHTALYWYRQSLGQGPEFLIYFQGTGAADDSGLPNDRFFAVRPEGSVSTLKIQRTERGDSAVYLCASTPGRNTGELFFGEGSRLTVL.

This chain links TRBV7-2 with TRBJ2-1, with 9 positions matching TRBD1. The CDR3 has 15 amino acids. Unmatched junction bases numbered 0, after V lost 3 bases and J lost 0 bases. Germline V gene sequence: CDR1 SGHTA, CDR2 FQGNSA. The CDR3 sequence is CASSLTGGSYNEQFF. CDR3 in DNA: TGTGCCAGCAGCTTGACAGGGGGCTCCTACAATGAGCAGTTCTTC.

The CDR3 region is CASSPGTSGNEQYF. In nucleotides, the CDR3 is TGCGCCAGCAGCCCCGGGACTAGCGGGAACGAGCAGTACTTC. The chain is built from TRBV4-3 and TRBJ2-7, with 13 bases identical to TRBD2. This CDR3 region has 14 residues. The ends lost 4 bases at V and 5 bases at J; junction bases unmatched: 2. Germline V CDR1 and CDR2: LGHNA, YSLEER.

This sequence joins TRBV29-1 and TRBJ2-7; 9 bases map to TRBD2. Germline lookup yields CDR1 SQVTM and CDR2 ANQGSEA. V gave up 4 bases and J gave up 2 bases; unmatched junction bases: 3. The CDR3 runs 13 residues. In DNA, the CDR3 is TGCAGCGTTGTGGCGGGGGGGACCTACGAGCAGTACTTC. Translation gives CSVVAGGTYEQYF.

This clone showed up just once. The V call is TRBV18, the J call TRBJ2-1, with TRBD1 matching 8 bases. The CDR3 is 15 residues long. Germline V gene lookup returns CDR1 KGHSH and CDR2 LQKENI. V dropped 2 bases and J dropped 9; count of bases not matched to a gene: 9. The CDR3 DNA follows: TGTGCCAGCTCACCAATCGTAGGACAGGGCTCTGAGCAGTTCTTC. Protein sequence: CASSPIVGQGSEQFF.

The V call is TRBV18, the J call TRBJ2-7; maybe TRBD2 (5 bases). The CDR3 consists of 14 residues. Germline CDR1 KGHSH, CDR2 LQKENI. Trimming left V 1 base short and J 7 bases short, with 14 bases between. The CDR3 spells CASSPLSEAREQYF. Written as DNA, the CDR3 is TGTGCCAGCTCACCACTGTCGGAGGCAAGGGAGCAGTACTTC.

The genes are TRBV28 and TRBJ2-7; D is uncertain. Germline V gene data show CDR1 as MDHEN and CDR2 as SYDVKM. V shed 6 bases and J shed 7 bases, with 19 bases lying between them. The CDR3 length is 14 residues. In DNA, the CDR3 is TGTGCCAGCAGAATTCGGACCGGGTTTTGGGAGCAGTACTTC. This encodes CASRIRTGFWEQYF.

This CDR3 is CASSGRLRQETQYF. The CDR3 DNA is TGTGCCAGCAGTGGAAGACTGCGACAAGAGACCCAGTACTTC. V usage is TRBV2 and J usage is TRBJ2-5, with D unclear. The CDR3 totals 14 residues. V lost 4 bases to trimming and J lost 2 bases, with 11 bases between them. CDR1 SNHLY and CDR2 FYNNEI come from the germline V gene.

The J gene is TRBJ2-7, the V gene TRBV4-1; D not resolved. The germline V and J ends were trimmed by 0 bases and 0 bases, with 9 bases remaining between them. The CDR3 is 15 residues long. Germline-derived CDR1 and CDR2 are MGHRA and YSYEKL. In DNA form, the CDR3 reads TGCGCCAGCAGCCAAGAGCGGTCCCCCTCCTACGAGCAGTACTTC. It specifies CASSQERSPSYEQYF.

The chain carries TRBV29-1 and TRBJ1-1; D perhaps matches TRBD1 (5 bases). The CDR3 runs 14 residues. V was shortened by 6 bases and J by 1 base, with 15 bases between the two germline ends. Germline loops: CDR1 SQVTM, CDR2 ANQGSEA. In DNA form, the CDR3 reads TGCAGCGTCCCCACGGGGCAGGGGAACACTGAAGCTTTCTTT. Translation gives CSVPTGQGNTEAFF.

The chain recombines TRBV30 with TRBJ2-2; D gene ambiguous. Germline assignment: CDR1 GTSNPN and CDR2 SVGIG (reference sequence). The ends were cut back, 4 bases at V and 2 bases at J, with 8 bases in the middle. The CDR3 is made up of 13 amino acids. Here the CDR3 reads CAWIVGNTGELFF. The CDR3 DNA follows: TGTGCCTGGATTGTGGGTAACACCGGGGAGCTGTTTTTT.

This chain joins TRBV27 and TRBJ1-1, with 10 bases identical to TRBD1. Trimming took 2 bases from V and 4 from J; bases not matched to a gene: 1. This CDR3 has 14 residues. Germline loops: CDR1 MNHEY, CDR2 SMNVEV (reference sequence). The CDR3 sequence is CASSLRQGATEAFF. CDR3 in DNA: TGTGCCAGCAGTTTAAGACAGGGGGCCACTGAAGCTTTCTTT.

V is TRBV20-1 and J is TRBJ2-5; 9 positions match TRBD2. This CDR3 is 11 amino acids long. V shed 8 bases, J shed 6 bases, and the junction held 4 bases outside the gene matches. From germline, CDR1 is DFQATT and CDR2 SNEGSKA (reference sequence). The CDR3 is CSISGRKTQYF. The DNA for the CDR3 is TGCAGTATTAGCGGGAGAAAGACCCAGTACTTC.

The sample holds one count of this clone. This sequence joins TRBV5-1 and TRBJ1-4, with unresolved D. This CDR3 has 16 residues. Looked up from germline, CDR1 is SGHRS and CDR2 is YFSETQ. V was cut by 0 bases and J by 3 bases, with 12 bases left in between. CDR3 sequence reads: CASSLGPGGPNEKLFF. The CDR3 DNA reads as TGCGCCAGCAGCTTGGGGCCGGGAGGGCCTAATGAAAAACTGTTTTTT.

The chain joins TRBV27 to TRBJ2-5, with TRBD2 matching 11 bases. This CDR3 is built from 15 residues. Germline CDR1 reads MNHEY; CDR2 reads SMNVEV (reference sequence). V lost 5 bases and J lost 0; bases outside the gene matches: 2. The CDR3 here is CASSVTSGNQETQYF. As DNA, the CDR3 is TGTGCCAGCAGTGTGACTAGCGGGAACCAAGAGACCCAGTACTTC.

This clone was picked up one time. The V gene is TRBV9, the J gene TRBJ2-2, with TRBD1 matching over 7 bases. With 4 bases clipped from V and 6 bases from J, the junction kept 9 bases outside the gene matches. The CDR3 has 15 amino acids. The germline CDR1 and CDR2 sequences are SGDLS and YYNGEE. The CDR3 coding sequence is TGTGCCAGCAGCCCCTCGACAGGGCTGGCCGGGGAGCTGTTTTTT. Residues: CASSPSTGLAGELFF.

CDR3 residues: CASSLAGSGANVLTF. The DNA for the CDR3 is TGTGCCAGCAGCTTAGCCGGATCTGGGGCCAACGTCCTGACTTTC. V is TRBV7-9 and J is TRBJ2-6; D unresolved. The V end lost 0 bases, the J end lost 1 base, and 4 bases lay between the germline ends. CDR3 length: 15 amino acids. Germline V CDR1 and CDR2: SEHNR, FQNEAQ (reference sequence).

The rearrangement joins TRBV6-6 to TRBJ1-3; TRBD1 is a possible D gene (5 bases). This CDR3 has 14 amino acids. V lost 5 bases and J lost 0, with 8 bases in between. Germline loops: CDR1 MNHNY, CDR2 SVGAGI (reference sequence). The DNA of the CDR3 is TGTGCCAGCAGTACTGACAGCTCTGGAAACACCATATATTTT. It specifies CASSTDSSGNTIYF.

This rearrangement joins TRBV6-1 to TRBJ2-5, with 7 bases aligning to TRBD2. The V gene's germline CDR1 is MNHNS and CDR2 SASEGT. Trimming took 1 base from V and 4 from J; bases not matched to a gene: 9. This CDR3 contains 16 residues. The chain's CDR3 is CASSEGSAGAGETQYF. The DNA for the CDR3 is TGTGCCAGCAGTGAAGGGTCGGCGGGAGCGGGAGAGACCCAGTACTTC.

This chain connects TRBV5-1 to TRBJ1-4, with 7 bases aligning to TRBD1. This CDR3 contains 15 residues. CDR1 is SGHRS and CDR2 is YFSETQ in the germline V gene. V shed 4 bases, J shed 4 bases, and the junction held 7 bases outside the gene matches. CDR3: CASSIGGFGNEKLFF. CDR3 sequence (DNA): TGCGCCAGCAGCATAGGGGGCTTTGGTAATGAAAAACTGTTTTTT.

The V gene is TRBV5-1, the J gene TRBJ1-1; D possibly corresponds to TRBD1 (6 bases). This CDR3 has 14 amino acids. From germline, CDR1 is SGHRS and CDR2 YFSETQ. V lost 2 bases and J 3 bases, leaving 11 bases between the germline ends. The CDR3 protein is CASSFVGADTEAFF. In DNA form, the CDR3 reads TGCGCCAGCAGCTTCGTGGGGGCGGACACTGAAGCTTTCTTT.

The V and J genes are TRBV9 and TRBJ2-1; maybe TRBD2 (6 bases). The CDR3 runs to 14 residues. Germline V gene lookup returns CDR1 SGDLS and CDR2 YYNGEE. Trimming pared 4 bases from V and 8 bases from J, leaving 16 bases between. The CDR3 sequence: CASSPYWRDDEQFF. CDR3 DNA sequence: TGTGCCAGCAGCCCCTACTGGCGGGACGATGAGCAGTTCTTC.

The chain combines TRBV6-4 with TRBJ2-2; 9 positions agree with TRBD1. The CDR3 loop spans 18 amino acids. Germline CDR1 and CDR2: MRHNA and SNTAGT. J was trimmed by 3 bases and V by 0 bases; bases with no gene match: 8. CDR3 loop: CASSDSGTGPPYTGELFF. CDR3 in DNA: TGTGCCAGCAGTGACTCGGGGACAGGGCCCCCCTACACCGGGGAGCTGTTTTTT.

This clone has only one observation. The chain recombines TRBV5-1 with TRBJ1-2; D may be TRBD1 (6 bases). Germline CDR1 reads SGHRS; CDR2 reads YFSETQ. V shed 5 bases and J shed 4 bases, with 12 bases lying between them. The CDR3 is made up of 13 amino acids. CDR3 protein: CASRFEGGYGYTF. The CDR3 nucleotides are TGCGCCAGCAGGTTCGAGGGGGGCTATGGCTACACCTTC.

This clone showed up just a few times. CDR3 nucleotide sequence: TGTGCCAGCAGCCAAGTAAATCTGTATGGCTACACCTTC. Its protein product is CASSQVNLYGYTF. V is TRBV4-2 and J is TRBJ1-2; D unresolved. Per the germline V gene, CDR1 is LGHNA and CDR2 is YNFKEQ. Trimming shortened V by 1 base and J by 5 bases, and 8 bases separated the two germline ends. CDR3 size: 13 residues.